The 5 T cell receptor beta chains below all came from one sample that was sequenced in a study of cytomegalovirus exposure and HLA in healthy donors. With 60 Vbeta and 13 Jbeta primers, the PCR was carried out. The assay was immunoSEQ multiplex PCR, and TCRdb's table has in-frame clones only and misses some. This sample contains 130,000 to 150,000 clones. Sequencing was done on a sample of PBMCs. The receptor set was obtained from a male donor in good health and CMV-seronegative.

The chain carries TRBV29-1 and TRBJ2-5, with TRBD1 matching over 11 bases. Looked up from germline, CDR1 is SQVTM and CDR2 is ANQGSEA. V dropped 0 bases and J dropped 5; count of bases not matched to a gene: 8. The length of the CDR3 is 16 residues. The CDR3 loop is CSVEEFRDRGLETQYF. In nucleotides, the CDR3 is TGCAGCGTTGAAGAGTTCCGGGACAGGGGGTTGGAGACCCAGTACTTC.

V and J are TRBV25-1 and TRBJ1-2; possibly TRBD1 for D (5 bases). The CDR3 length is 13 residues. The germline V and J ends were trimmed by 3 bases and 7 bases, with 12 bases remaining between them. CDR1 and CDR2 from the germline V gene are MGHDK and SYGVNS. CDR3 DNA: TGTGCCAGCAGTGACGACAGAGTAGGTGGCTACACCTTC. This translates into CASSDDRVGGYTF.

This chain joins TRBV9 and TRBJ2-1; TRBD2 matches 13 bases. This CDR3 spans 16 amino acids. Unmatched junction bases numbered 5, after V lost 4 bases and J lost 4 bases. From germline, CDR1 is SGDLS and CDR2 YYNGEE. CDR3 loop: CASSFRLAGGYNEQFF. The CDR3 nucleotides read TGTGCCAGCAGCTTCCGACTAGCGGGGGGTTACAATGAGCAGTTCTTC.

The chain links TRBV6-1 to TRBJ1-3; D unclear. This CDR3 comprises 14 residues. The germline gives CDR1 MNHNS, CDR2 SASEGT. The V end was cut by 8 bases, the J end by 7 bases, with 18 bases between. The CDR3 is CASLEAADRNTIYF. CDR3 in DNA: TGTGCCAGCCTCGAGGCGGCTGATCGGAACACCATATATTTT.

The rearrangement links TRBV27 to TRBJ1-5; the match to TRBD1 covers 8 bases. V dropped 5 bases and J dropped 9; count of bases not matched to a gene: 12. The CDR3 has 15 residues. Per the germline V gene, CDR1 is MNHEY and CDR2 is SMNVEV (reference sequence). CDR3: CASSPGTGPSRPQHF. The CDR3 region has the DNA TGTGCCAGCAGTCCCGGGACAGGTCCCTCACGGCCCCAGCATTTT.